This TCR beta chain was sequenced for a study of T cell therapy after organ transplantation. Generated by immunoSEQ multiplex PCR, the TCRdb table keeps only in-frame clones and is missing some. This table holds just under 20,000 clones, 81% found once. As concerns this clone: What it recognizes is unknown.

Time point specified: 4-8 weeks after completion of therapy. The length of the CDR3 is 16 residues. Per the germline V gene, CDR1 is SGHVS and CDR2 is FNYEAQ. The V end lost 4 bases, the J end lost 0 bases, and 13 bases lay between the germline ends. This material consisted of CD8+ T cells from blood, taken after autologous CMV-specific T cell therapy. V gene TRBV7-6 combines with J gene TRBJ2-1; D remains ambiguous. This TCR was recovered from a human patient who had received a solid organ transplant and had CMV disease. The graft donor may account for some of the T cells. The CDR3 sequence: CASSSSLPSSYNEQFF. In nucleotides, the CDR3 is TGTGCCAGCAGCTCCTCACTACCGAGCTCCTACAATGAGCAGTTCTTC.